The T cell receptor beta chain described here comes from a study of regulatory T cells in long-lasting Graves disease. Per germline, CDR1 KGHDR and CDR2 SFDVKD. V gave up 2 bases and J gave up 1 base, with 8 bases separating them. The CDR3 runs to 15 residues. Documented time point: newly diagnosed GD, antithyroid drugs for less than 3 months. With RNA extracted from PBMCs as input, the TCR library was made. Library construction for TCR beta used iRepertoire HTBI primers and Arm-PCR of CDR3 regions. One entry per CDR3 protein, called by TCRdb with MiXCR from the multiplex PCR reads. The table records about 540,000 distinct CDR3 sequences, roughly 14% of them present only once. The same data also went into a second study, on T cells in Graves' hyperthyroidism and ophthalmopathy.

This chain connects TRBV24-1 to TRBJ1-3, with D hard to call. The sequences come from peripheral blood mononuclear cells (PBMCs), collected at new diagnosis, from a patient treated with antithyroid drugs. This clonotype was sampled from a man aged 30 to 39 with Graves disease. The CDR3 bases are TGTGCCACCAGTGATTCGGCGGATTCTGGAAACACCATATATTTT. It translates to CATSDSADSGNTIYF.